The rows below give T cell receptor beta chains drawn from one sample of a study of beta chain features in type 1 diabetes. Sequenced by immunoSEQ multiplex PCR; TCRdb stores in-frame clones only, minus some. The sample lists more than 300,000 clones, 10% to 15% occurring once. The specimen sequenced was naive CD4+ T cells from blood. Receptor source: a man aged 18 to 30 in good health. Both conserved end residues are part of each CDR3. The D gene is left open where the match is weak. Not all rows give a size; the values are once, few, many and, for expanded clones, a class.

clone size	V gene	D gene	J gene	CDR3 DNA	CDR3 protein
-	TRBV28	TRBD1	TRBJ2-7	TGTGCCAGCACCGGACAGGGCTACGAGCAGTACTTC	CASTGQGYEQYF
-	TRBV7-2	TRBD1	TRBJ2-2	TGTGCCAGCAGCTTAGTTTCCGGGACAGGGAACACCGGGGAGCTGTTTTTT	CASSLVSGTGNTGELFF
few	TRBV5-1	TRBD2	TRBJ2-1	TGCGCCAGCAGCCGCGTGAGCGGGGGGGCCAATGAGCAGTTCTTC	CASSRVSGGANEQFF
few	TRBV5-1	TRBD1	TRBJ2-7	TGCGCCAGCAGCTTGGGGACAGGGTCGTTCTACGAGCAGTACTTC	CASSLGTGSFYEQYF
many	TRBV7-2	-	TRBJ2-5	TGTGCCAGCAGCCCTCAAGAGACCCAGTACTTC	CASSPQETQYF
few	TRBV10-3	TRBD1	TRBJ2-3	TGTGCCATCAGAGGGACAGGGGCAGATACGCAGTATTTT	CAIRGTGADTQYF
-	TRBV21-1	-	TRBJ1-6	TGTGCCAGCAGCCTCCGGGACAGGGGATACTATAATTCACCCCTCCACTTT	CASSLRDRGYYNSPLHF
-	TRBV7-7	-	TRBJ1-2	TGTGCTAGCACTCGGGACACACTTAACTATGGCTACACCTTC	CASTRDTLNYGYTF
few	TRBV9	TRBD2	TRBJ2-2	TGTGCCAGCAGCGTTGGACCTAGCGGGAACACCGGGGAGCTGTTTTTT	CASSVGPSGNTGELFF
-	TRBV7-2	-	TRBJ2-5	TGTGCCAGCAGCGCCAGGGCGCGAGAGACCCAGTACTTC	CASSARARETQYF
few	TRBV6-5	-	TRBJ2-7	TGTGCCAGCAGTTACTCGGTCGGTCAGGGGGGCGAGCAGTACTTC	CASSYSVGQGGEQYF
few	TRBV9	-	TRBJ1-5	TGTGCCAGCAGCGAGGGGGGGACTAGCAATCAGCCCCAGCATTTT	CASSEGGTSNQPQHF
-	TRBV28	-	TRBJ2-7	TGTGCCAGCAGACATGGACTAACCTACGAGCAGTACTTC	CASRHGLTYEQYF
-	TRBV29-1	-	TRBJ2-7	TGCAGCCCCTATCGTTCGTCTGGCGGGTCTGGGGACGAGCAGTACTTC	CSPYRSSGGSGDEQYF
-	TRBV19	-	TRBJ2-5	TGTGCCAGTAGTGTAACCCTCGTGAGGGTAGGAGAGACCCAGTACTTC	CASSVTLVRVGETQYF
few	TRBV30	TRBD2	TRBJ2-1	TGTGGAACTCGACATAGCGGGCTTGCCCAGCAGTTCTTC	CGTRHSGLAQQFF
-	TRBV5-4	TRBD1	TRBJ2-2	TGTGCCAGCAGCATACAGACAGGGCGTTACAGGGAGCTGTTTTTT	CASSIQTGRYRELFF
-	TRBV21-1	-	TRBJ2-6	TGTGCCAGCAGCACCCGGGACAGGGGACCTGGGGCCAACGTCCTGACTTTC	CASSTRDRGPGANVLTF
-	TRBV6-6	TRBD1	TRBJ1-3	TGTGCCAGCAGAACTGTGGGACAGATCTCTGGAAACACCATATATTTT	CASRTVGQISGNTIYF
-	TRBV9	-	TRBJ1-1	TGTGCCAGCAGCCGAGTTGGGGCGAACGCTGAAGCTTTCTTT	CASSRVGANAEAFF
-	TRBV29-1	-	TRBJ2-7	TGCAGCGTTGCCGGGACATACTCCTACGAGCAGTACTTC	CSVAGTYSYEQYF
-	TRBV19	-	TRBJ2-7	TGTGCCAGTAGAGGGGCGCGTTACGAGCAGTACTTC	CASRGARYEQYF